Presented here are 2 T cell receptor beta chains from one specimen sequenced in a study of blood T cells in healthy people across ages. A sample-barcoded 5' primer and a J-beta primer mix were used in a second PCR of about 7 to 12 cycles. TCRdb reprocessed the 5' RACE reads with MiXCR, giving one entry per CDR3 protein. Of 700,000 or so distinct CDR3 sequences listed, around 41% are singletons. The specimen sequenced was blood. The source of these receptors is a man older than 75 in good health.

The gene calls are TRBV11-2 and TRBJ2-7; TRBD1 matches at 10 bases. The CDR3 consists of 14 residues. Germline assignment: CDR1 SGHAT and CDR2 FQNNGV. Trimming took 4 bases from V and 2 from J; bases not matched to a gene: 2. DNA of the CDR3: TGTGCCAGCAGCTGGACAGGGGGACCCTACGAGCAGTACTTC. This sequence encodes CASSWTGGPYEQYF.

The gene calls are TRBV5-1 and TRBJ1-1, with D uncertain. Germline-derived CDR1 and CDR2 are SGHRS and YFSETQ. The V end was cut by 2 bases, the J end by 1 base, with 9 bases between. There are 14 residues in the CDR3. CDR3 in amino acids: CASSFNRQNTEAFF. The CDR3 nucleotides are TGCGCCAGCAGCTTCAACCGACAGAACACTGAAGCTTTCTTT.